Listed below are T cell receptor beta chains from one sample, sequenced in a study of T cell repertoires in cytomegalovirus infection. In TCRdb, the reads were re-called with MiXCR into one record per CDR3 protein. The sample records hundreds of thousands of distinct CDR3 sequences, 42% being singletons. Their antigen targets remain unknown. This sample comprised cultured PBMCs, obtained from culture after CMV antigen stimulation. All receptors come from a human donor in good health (CMV status not recorded). Some clones in this sample may be carry-over from other donors' samples. Both conserved end residues are part of each CDR3. D genes are given only for firm matches. Clone size is not always given. Where it is, it says once, few, many or a class for expanded clones.

>.|TRBJ2-1|TRBV7-9|TRBD2
CASSPTGTSLNSYNEQFF
TGTGCCAGCAGCCCAACCGGGACTAGCCTAAACTCCTACAATGAGCAGTTCTTC
>.|TRBJ2-3|TRBV10-3|.
CAISAGQAFTDTQYF
TGTGCCATCAGTGCCGGGCAGGCGTTCACAGATACGCAGTATTTT
>few|TRBJ2-1|TRBV6-2/TRBV6-3|.
CASKEGRSELRDEQFF
TGTGCCAGTAAGGAAGGAAGATCCGAGCTTCGGGATGAGCAGTTCTTC
>.|TRBJ2-7|TRBV6-1|TRBD1
CASRVNRGSYEQYF
TGTGCCAGCAGGGTCAACAGGGGTTCCTACGAGCAGTACTTC
>.|TRBJ1-2|TRBV20-1|TRBD1
CSAPGRGNYGYTF
TGCAGTGCTCCCGGCAGGGGGAACTATGGCTACACCTTC
>.|TRBJ2-1|TRBV12-3/TRBV12-4|TRBD2
CASSSTSGGHEQFF
TGTGCCAGCAGTTCGACTAGCGGGGGGCATGAGCAGTTCTTC
>.|TRBJ2-1|TRBV6-2/TRBV6-3|.
CASSFPGRGKYNEQFF
TGTGCCAGCAGTTTCCCCGGGCGGGGAAAGTACAATGAGCAGTTCTTC
>.|TRBJ1-1|TRBV11-2|.
CASSLDHTGPEAFF
TGTGCCAGCAGCTTAGACCATACAGGGCCTGAAGCTTTCTTT
>.|TRBJ1-1|TRBV4-1|.
CASSQGVPNSLGAFF
TGCGCCAGCAGCCAAGGGGTGCCCAATTCGTTGGGGGCTTTCTTT
>few|TRBJ1-5|TRBV4-1|.
CASSQDQSSNQPQHF
TGCGCCAGCAGCCAAGATCAGAGTTCCAATCAGCCCCAGCATTTT